These 5 T cell receptor beta chains originate from one sample sequenced in a study of blood T cell repertoires in COVID-19 (dated by TCRdb to the early 2020s). The library was generated by the immunoSEQ multiplex PCR assay. As stored in TCRdb, this immuneACCESS dataset retains in-frame rearrangements with V and J assigned. A fraction of the clones does not appear; measured against another copy, unresolved V genes explain less than half of the discrepancy, and the remainder lacks a known reason. This sample comprises roughly 160,000 clones, approximately 90% of them detected only once. The ten largest clones represent approximately 4.6% of the sample. Sequencing was done on a sample of peripheral blood. The receptors were gathered from a man between 18 and 35 years old with COVID-19, enrolled during active disease.

In its sample, this clone was seen once. The CDR3 loop reads CAISGPGTVNSYNEQFF. DNA for the CDR3: TGTGCCATCAGTGGCCCGGGGACAGTCAACTCCTACAATGAGCAGTTCTTC. The J gene is TRBJ2-1, the V gene TRBV10-3; TRBD1 matches 7 bases. The germline V gene has CDR1 ENHRY and CDR2 SYGVKD. The CDR3 covers 17 residues. J was trimmed by 0 bases and V by 4 bases; bases with no gene match: 9.

The chain has TRBV21-1 and TRBJ1-1. TRBV21-1 is tagged as a pseudogene. The CDR3 is 14 amino acids. CDR3 region: CASSKGGGRTEAFF. The CDR3 DNA follows: TGTGCCAGCAGCAAAGGGGGGGGGCGGACTGAAGCTTTCTTT.

The V gene is TRBV19, the J gene TRBJ2-7; D might be TRBD2 (5 bases). Germline CDR1 reads LNHDA; CDR2 reads SQIVND (reference sequence). The germline V and J ends were trimmed by 10 bases and 3 bases, with 13 bases remaining between them. This CDR3 spans 12 amino acids. The CDR3 bases are TGTGCCACCTCCGGACTGTACTACGAGCAGTACTTC. Translated, it gives CATSGLYYEQYF.

The chain carries TRBV7-9 and TRBJ2-2, with TRBD2 identical over 7 bases. The germline V gene has CDR1 SEHNR and CDR2 FQNEAQ (reference sequence). With V trimmed by 4 bases and J by 3 bases, 11 bases remained unmatched. The CDR3 spans 17 residues. CDR3 loop: CASSSPGASGYTGELFF. CDR3 DNA: TGTGCCAGCAGCTCACCTGGGGCTAGCGGTTACACCGGGGAGCTGTTTTTT.

The chain carries TRBV13 and TRBJ1-6; 9 bases are shared with TRBD1. The CDR3 loop spans 14 amino acids. The V gene end was trimmed by 5 bases and the J gene end by 10 bases; junction bases not matched to a gene: 6. From germline, CDR1 is PRHDT and CDR2 FYEKMQ (reference sequence). The chain's CDR3 is CASSQRTGVSPLHF. The CDR3 DNA reads TGTGCCAGCAGCCAACGGACAGGGGTCTCACCCCTCCACTTT.